This TCR beta chain came from a study of shared clonotypes between healthy human individuals. Background on the study: Donors were a couple of women and a few men aged 18 to 49.

In replicate PCRs of sorted subsets, roughly 190 ng DNA, 29,000 or so T cell genomes, was used. Profiling relied on immunoSEQ multiplex PCR, and the TCRdb table lists in-frame clones only, not all of them. This sample has some 2.3 million clones; 85% to 95% occur once, and the top ten carry about 0.39%. Study-level findings and limits: An effect of sequencing depth on clonotype sharing among donors was expected.

Remarks on this clone: The antigen remains unidentified.

This CDR3 is 13 amino acids long. The germline V gene has CDR1 SGHTA and CDR2 FQGTGA. Trimming stripped 5 bases from V and 12 bases from J, with 17 bases between. Sequenced material: naive CD4+ T cells from PBMCs. Stated subset: CD45RA+ positively selected. V usage is TRBV7-3 and J usage is TRBJ1-3; D call uncertain. This clonotype originated in a man in his late teens or twenties in good health. Some clones in this sample may be carry-over from other donors' samples. In nucleotides, the CDR3 is TGTGCCAGCAGCCCTAAACCGGGGTTCGGCATATATTTT. This sequence encodes CASSPKPGFGIYF.